Sequencing of this TCR beta chain was carried out in a study of T-cell memory formation after mild COVID-19. TCRdb itself ran the 5' RACE reads through MiXCR, one entry per CDR3 protein. The table records a few hundred thousand distinct CDR3 sequences, over 20% of them present only once. This clonotype was sampled from an adult woman who had mild COVID-19 (a few samples of this study predate the infection). Cell type and time point are not known. Sample: PBMCs or a T cell subset sorted from them (not recorded which).

The CDR3 loop is CASSYLAGAGTDTQYF. The CDR3 DNA follows: TGTGCCAGCAGCTACTTAGCGGGAGCGGGTACAGATACGCAGTATTTT. The rearrangement links TRBV7-2 to TRBJ2-3, with TRBD2 identical over 9 bases. Unmatched junction bases numbered 8, after V lost 4 bases and J lost 3 bases. The V gene's germline CDR1 is SGHTA and CDR2 FQGNSA. The CDR3 has 16 amino acids.